The 23 T cell receptor beta chains presented below share a single source sample, sequenced in a study of shared clonotypes between healthy human individuals. Measured with immunoSEQ multiplex PCR; TCRdb has only the in-frame clones, and not every one. The sample holds 1.6 million or so clones, 95% to 97% seen once. The sample comprised naive CD4+ T cells sorted from blood. Subset denoted: CD45RA+ positively selected. These receptors originate from a man under 40 in good health.

This rearrangement joins TRBV19 to TRBJ1-3, with D unresolved. The CDR3 loop spans 16 amino acids. The germline V gene has CDR1 LNHDA and CDR2 SQIVND (reference sequence). V lost 2 bases, J lost 0 bases, and 11 bases lay in between. CDR3 amino acids: CASSISRLSSGNTIYF. The CDR3 nucleotides are TGTGCCAGTAGTATAAGTCGTCTCTCCTCTGGAAACACCATATATTTT.

This chain connects TRBV30 to TRBJ1-1; tentatively, D is TRBD1 (5 bases). Trimming left V 2 bases short and J 11 bases short, with 21 bases between. Per germline, CDR1 GTSNPN and CDR2 SVGIG (reference sequence). CDR3 length equals 14 residues. The CDR3 DNA follows: TGTGCCTGGAGTCCCACGCTTTTCTGGGAGGGGGCTTTCTTT. It translates to CAWSPTLFWEGAFF.

The chain recombines TRBV29-1 with TRBJ2-7; no reliable D call. This CDR3 has 14 amino acids. CDR1 is SQVTM and CDR2 is ANQGSEA in the germline V gene. V lost 2 bases and J lost 5, with 16 bases in between. This CDR3 is CSVEFVGSRDEQYF. The DNA for the CDR3 is TGCAGCGTTGAATTCGTGGGATCTAGGGACGAGCAGTACTTC.

J is TRBJ2-2 and V is TRBV10-2; 13 bases map to TRBD2. CDR3 length: 17 amino acids. The germline V gene has CDR1 WSHSY and CDR2 SAAADI. V trimming: 3 bases; J trimming: 4 bases; junction bases outside the gene matches: 5. The CDR3 nucleotides are TGCGCCAGCAGTGACACCGGACTAGCGGGAGTCACCGGGGAGCTGTTTTTT. Translation gives CASSDTGLAGVTGELFF.

This chain joins TRBV11-2 and TRBJ2-7; D perhaps matches TRBD2 (5 bases). Trimming took 0 bases from V and 2 from J, leaving 23 bases between them. This CDR3 region has 19 residues. CDR1 is SGHAT and CDR2 is FQNNGV in the germline V gene. The CDR3, as DNA: TGTGCCAGCAGCTTAGAAGCGAGATTGATAGTAGGGAGCCCCTACGAGCAGTACTTC. Translation gives CASSLEARLIVGSPYEQYF.

CDR3 loop: CASSLSGSNQPQHF. The CDR3 DNA reads as TGCGCCAGCAGCTTATCGGGGTCTAATCAGCCCCAGCATTTT. V is TRBV5-1 and J is TRBJ1-5; D gene uncertain. V lost 2 bases, J lost 4 bases, and 10 bases lay in between. Germline assignment: CDR1 SGHRS and CDR2 YFSETQ. The CDR3 sequence is 14 residues long.

The chain is built from TRBV28 and TRBJ2-1; no definite D call. V was pared by 10 bases and J by 4 bases, with 11 bases between. Germline lookup yields CDR1 MDHEN and CDR2 SYDVKM. The CDR3 length is 12 residues. CDR3 in DNA: TGTGCCATCACCACCGCTTACAATGAGCAGTTCTTC. This sequence encodes CAITTAYNEQFF.

This sequence joins TRBV28 and TRBJ1-5; 8 positions agree with TRBD1. The trim removed 4 bases at V and 0 bases at J, leaving 2 bases unmatched. Germline V gives CDR1 MDHEN, CDR2 SYDVKM. This CDR3 region has 15 residues. The CDR3 coding sequence is TGTGCCAGCAGTTCGACAGGGGATAGCAATCAGCCCCAGCATTTT. It encodes CASSSTGDSNQPQHF.

Remarks on this clone: This CDR3 is also generated by other DNA sequences in the sample. This chain links TRBV2 with TRBJ2-7, with 9 nucleotides matching TRBD1. This CDR3 is built from 12 residues. Germline V lookup: CDR1 SNHLY, CDR2 FYNNEI. After removal of 6 bases from V and 4 bases from J, the junction contained 1 base not matched to a gene. This CDR3 is CASRDRGYEQYF. The CDR3 nucleotides read TGTGCCAGCAGGGACAGGGGTTACGAGCAGTACTTC.

This clone was observed once. V usage is TRBV14 and J usage is TRBJ1-1; D is ambiguous. The CDR3 runs to 16 residues. V was shortened by 0 bases and J by 2 bases, with 13 bases between the two germline ends. Germline loops: CDR1 SGHDN, CDR2 FVKESK. CDR3 sequence (DNA): TGTGCCAGCAGCCAAGATTTTCTTTTGGGAAACACTGAAGCTTTCTTT. Translated, it gives CASSQDFLLGNTEAFF.

The chain recombines TRBV27 with TRBJ1-1; D unresolved. Germline V gene sequence: CDR1 MNHEY, CDR2 SMNVEV (reference sequence). V lost 5 bases and J lost 5, with 18 bases in between. CDR3 length: 15 amino acids. The CDR3 loop reads CASSARAIISTEAFF. The CDR3 DNA is TGTGCCAGCAGTGCCCGGGCAATTATATCTACTGAAGCTTTCTTT.

On this clone itself: Other DNA sequences of this sample code for an identical CDR3. The chain employs TRBV19 and TRBJ2-7; 10 bases match TRBD1. The CDR3 is made up of 14 amino acids. With 6 bases clipped from V and 5 bases from J, the junction kept 7 bases outside the gene matches. Germline V lookup: CDR1 LNHDA, CDR2 SQIVND (reference sequence). The CDR3 here is CASSLRDRGHEQYF. CDR3 DNA: TGTGCCAGTAGCCTGCGGGACAGGGGCCACGAGCAGTACTTC.

The chain links TRBV2 to TRBJ2-3, with D perhaps TRBD2 (6 bases). Trimming left V 4 bases short and J 5 bases short, with 19 bases between. The CDR3 runs to 16 residues. Germline loops: CDR1 SNHLY, CDR2 FYNNEI. CDR3 sequence reads: CASSGAGLAERDTQYF. In DNA form, the CDR3 reads TGTGCCAGCAGTGGAGCTGGTTTAGCGGAGAGAGATACGCAGTATTTT. Looking up the rest from reference TRBV2 and TRBJ2-3 gives the full variable domain: EPEVTQTPSHQVTQMGQEVILRCVPISNHLYFYWYRQILGQKVEFLVSFYNNEISEKSEIFDDQFSVERPDGSNFTLKIRSTKLEDSAMYFCASSGAGLAERDTQYFGPGTRLTVL.

This chain joins TRBV21-1 and TRBJ1-2. TRBV21-1 is a pseudogene segment. This CDR3 spans 12 amino acids. CDR3 DNA: TGTGCCAGCACCCCCGATTTGGGTGGCTACACCTTC. This translates into CASTPDLGGYTF.

The chain combines TRBV5-1 with TRBJ2-6; no firm D call. This CDR3 has 16 residues. The germline gives CDR1 SGHRS, CDR2 YFSETQ. The V end lost 0 bases, the J end lost 4 bases, and 11 bases lay between the germline ends. The CDR3 nucleotides read TGCGCCAGCAGCTTGGACCAGTTCGTGGGGGCCAACGTCCTGACTTTC. It is translated as CASSLDQFVGANVLTF.

This chain uses TRBV5-6 with TRBJ1-5, with a tentative D call TRBD1 (5 bases). Germline CDR1 reads SGHDT; CDR2 reads YYEEEE. This CDR3 is 17 amino acids long. V was clipped by 5 bases and J by 1 base, with 19 bases between them. For the CDR3, the DNA is TGTGCCAGCAGTACGACTCGGGACCGTGGAAGCAATCAGCCCCAGCATTTT. This translates into CASSTTRDRGSNQPQHF.

This chain links TRBV5-1 with TRBJ2-6; D uncertain. Germline lookup yields CDR1 SGHRS and CDR2 YFSETQ. CDR3 length: 13 residues. V was pared by 6 bases and J by 0 bases, with 4 bases between. In DNA form, the CDR3 reads TGCGCCAGCACCGTCTCTGGGGCCAACGTCCTGACTTTC. It is translated as CASTVSGANVLTF.

V and J are TRBV11-2 and TRBJ2-3; a weak D match, TRBD2 (6 bases). Germline V gives CDR1 SGHAT, CDR2 FQNNGV. The V end was cut by 4 bases, the J end by 2 bases, with 22 bases between. The CDR3 sequence is 18 residues long. The CDR3 here is CASSSHGPTRPSTDTQYF. The CDR3 DNA is TGTGCCAGCAGCTCCCACGGGCCGACTAGGCCCTCCACAGATACGCAGTATTTT.

The CDR3 reads CASSARTSGEGANVLTF. The CDR3, as DNA: TGTGCCAGCAGCGCTCGGACATCAGGCGAAGGGGCCAACGTCCTGACTTTC. This chain uses TRBV9 with TRBJ2-6, with TRBD1 as a possible D gene (5 bases). The CDR3 spans 17 residues. V lost 3 bases and J 4 bases, leaving 17 bases between the germline ends. Germline V gene sequence: CDR1 SGDLS, CDR2 YYNGEE. The full variable domain, rest sourced from reference TRBV9 and TRBJ2-6, is DSGVTQTPKHLITATGQRVTLRCSPRSGDLSVYWYQQSLDQGLQFLIQYYNGEERAKGNILERFSAQQFPDLHSELNLSSLELGDSALYFCASSARTSGEGANVLTFGAGSRLTVL.

The chain employs TRBV5-6 and TRBJ2-2; 12 bases align to TRBD2. CDR1 and CDR2 (germline): SGHDT, YYEEEE. Unmatched junction bases numbered 8, after V lost 7 bases and J lost 7 bases. The CDR3 consists of 15 residues. The CDR3 loop reads CASHMGLAGSGELFF. The DNA for the CDR3 is TGTGCCAGCCACATGGGACTAGCGGGTAGCGGGGAGCTGTTTTTT.

J is TRBJ2-7 and V is TRBV28; tentatively, D is TRBD1 (5 bases). Germline lookup yields CDR1 MDHEN and CDR2 SYDVKM. This CDR3 has 15 amino acids. V was trimmed by 3 bases and J by 0 bases, leaving 12 bases between them. This chain's CDR3 is CASSFQGKSSYEQYF. The CDR3 nucleotides read TGTGCCAGCAGTTTTCAGGGCAAGAGCTCCTACGAGCAGTACTTC.

J is TRBJ2-3 and V is TRBV27; no clear D. Germline CDR1 MNHEY, CDR2 SMNVEV (reference sequence). The length of the CDR3 is 13 residues. The V and J ends lost 10 bases and 1 base respectively, with 12 bases between them. The CDR3 region has the DNA TGTGCCACCCTCATGCGAGGCACAGATACGCAGTATTTT. Its protein is CATLMRGTDTQYF.

The chain couples TRBV2 to TRBJ2-2; a possible D gene is TRBD2 (6 bases). V lost 7 bases to trimming and J lost 3 bases, with 12 bases between them. The CDR3 is 14 residues long. Germline-derived CDR1 and CDR2 are SNHLY and FYNNEI. For the CDR3, the DNA is TGTGCCAGCATACGGGAGAGGGACACCGGGGAGCTGTTTTTT. Translating gives CASIRERDTGELFF.